What follows describes a single T cell receptor (beta chain). The antigen is unknown. The CDR3 consists of 16 residues. The junction had 10 bases not matched to a gene; V was cut back by 0 bases and J by 10 bases. Germline-derived CDR1 and CDR2 are GTSNPN and SVGIG (reference sequence). This sample is drawn from a study of cytomegalovirus exposure and HLA in healthy donors. Study-wide results and limits: Roughly even sequencing depth across donors was the assumption behind the presence/absence analyses. Clonal expansion was found to be greater in HLA-associated TCR beta chains than in equally common others in a later analysis.

Samples came from healthy bone marrow donors. Primers for the PCR totalled 60 Vbeta and 13 Jbeta. Using immunoSEQ multiplex PCR, the repertoire was profiled, and TCRdb retains in-frame clones only, with some absent. The data hold about 98,000 clones, with approximately 72% observed a single time. Input material: PBMCs. The sequence derives from a man aged 18 to 35 in good health and CMV-seropositive. The chain joins TRBV30 to TRBJ1-6; 9 positions agree with TRBD1. The CDR3 DNA reads as TGTGCCTGGAGTGTTGGGACAGGGACCTTTGGCTCACCCCTCCACTTT. Its protein is CAWSVGTGTFGSPLHF.